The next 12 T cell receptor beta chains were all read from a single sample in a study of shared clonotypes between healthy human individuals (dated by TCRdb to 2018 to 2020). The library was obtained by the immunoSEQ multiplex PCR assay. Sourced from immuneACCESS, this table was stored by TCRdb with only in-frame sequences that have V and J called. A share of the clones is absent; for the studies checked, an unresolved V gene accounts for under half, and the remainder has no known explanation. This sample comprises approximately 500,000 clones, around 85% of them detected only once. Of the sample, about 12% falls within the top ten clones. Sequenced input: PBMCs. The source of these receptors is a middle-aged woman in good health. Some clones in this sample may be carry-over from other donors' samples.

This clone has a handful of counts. The DNA of the CDR3 is TGTGCCAGCAGTGTCCGACTAGCGGGAGTAGGGAATGAGCAGTTCTTC. It translates to CASSVRLAGVGNEQFF. This chain uses TRBV6-1 with TRBJ2-1; 12 nucleotides align to TRBD2. CDR3 length: 16 amino acids. Per the germline V gene, CDR1 is MNHNS and CDR2 is SASEGT. The V gene end was trimmed by 4 bases and the J gene end by 7 bases; junction bases not matched to a gene: 8.

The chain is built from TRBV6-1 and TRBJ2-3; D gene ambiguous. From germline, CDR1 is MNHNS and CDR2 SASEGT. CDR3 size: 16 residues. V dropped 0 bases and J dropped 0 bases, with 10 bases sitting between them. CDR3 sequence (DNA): TGTGCCAGCAGTGAAGCACCGGATGCTAGCACAGATACGCAGTATTTT. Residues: CASSEAPDASTDTQYF.

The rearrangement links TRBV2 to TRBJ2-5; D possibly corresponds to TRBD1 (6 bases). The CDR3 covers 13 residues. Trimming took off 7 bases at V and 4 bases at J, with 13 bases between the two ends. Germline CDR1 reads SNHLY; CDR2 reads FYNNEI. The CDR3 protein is CASIRGNGETQYF. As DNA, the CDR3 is TGTGCCAGCATCAGGGGTAACGGAGAGACCCAGTACTTC.

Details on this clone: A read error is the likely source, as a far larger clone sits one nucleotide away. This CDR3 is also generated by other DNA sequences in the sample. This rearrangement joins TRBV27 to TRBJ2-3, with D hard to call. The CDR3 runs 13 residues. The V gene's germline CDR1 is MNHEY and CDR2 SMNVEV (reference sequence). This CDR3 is CASSQRSTDTQYF. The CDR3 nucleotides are TGCGCCAGCAGTCAGCGAAGCACAGATACGCAGTATTTT.

This chain's CDR3 is CASSEDTQFYEQYF. CDR3 nucleotide sequence: TGTGCCAGCAGCGAGGACACGCAATTCTACGAGCAGTACTTC. This chain links TRBV7-2 with TRBJ2-7; D may be TRBD1 (5 bases). The ends were cut back, 5 bases at V and 3 bases at J, with 14 bases in the middle. Germline loops: CDR1 SGHTA, CDR2 FQGNSA. The CDR3 length is 14 residues. The complete variable domain, with remaining parts taken from reference TRBV7-2 and TRBJ2-7, reads GAGVSQSPSNKVTEKGKDVELRCDPISGHTALYWYRQSLGQGLEFLIYFQGNSAPDKSGLPSDRFSAERTGGSVSTLTIQRTQQEDSAVYLCASSEDTQFYEQYFGPGTRLTVT.

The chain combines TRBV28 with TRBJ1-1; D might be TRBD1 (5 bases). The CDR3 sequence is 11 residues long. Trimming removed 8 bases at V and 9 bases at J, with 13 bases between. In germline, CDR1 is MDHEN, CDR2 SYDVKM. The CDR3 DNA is TGTGCCAGCGCCGGGGGGGGGAAAGCTTTCTTT. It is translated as CASAGGGKAFF.

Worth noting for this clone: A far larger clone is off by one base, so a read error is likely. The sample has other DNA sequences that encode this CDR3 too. The CDR3 loop reads CASSSRYGYTF. CDR3 bases: TGTGCCAGCAGCTCCCGCTATGGCTACACCTTC. V gene TRBV28 combines with J gene TRBJ1-2, with unresolved D. The CDR3 has 11 residues. V lost 6 bases, J lost 4 bases, and 6 bases lay in between. Looked up from germline, CDR1 is MDHEN and CDR2 is SYDVKM.

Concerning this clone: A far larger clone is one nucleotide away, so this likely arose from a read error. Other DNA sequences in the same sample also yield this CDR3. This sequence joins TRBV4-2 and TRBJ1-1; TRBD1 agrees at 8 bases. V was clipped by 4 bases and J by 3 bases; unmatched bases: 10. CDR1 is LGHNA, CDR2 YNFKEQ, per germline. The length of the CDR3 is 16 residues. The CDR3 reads CASSPWTGIADTEAFF. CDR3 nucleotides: TGTGCCAGCAGCCCGTGGACAGGGATTGCTGACACTGAAGCTTTCTTT.

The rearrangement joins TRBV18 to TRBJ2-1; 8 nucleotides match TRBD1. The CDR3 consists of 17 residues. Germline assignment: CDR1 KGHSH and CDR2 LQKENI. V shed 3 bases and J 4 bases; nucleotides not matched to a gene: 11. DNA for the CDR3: TGTGCCAGCTCACCGATTCAGCAGGGGGCCCGGTACAATGAGCAGTTCTTC. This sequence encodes CASSPIQQGARYNEQFF.

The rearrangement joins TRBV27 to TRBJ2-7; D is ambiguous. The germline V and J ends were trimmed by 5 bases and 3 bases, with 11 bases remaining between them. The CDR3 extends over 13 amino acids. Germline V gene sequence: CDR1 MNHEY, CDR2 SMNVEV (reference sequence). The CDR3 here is CASSIRAHYEQYF. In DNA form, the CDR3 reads TGTGCCAGCAGTATCCGGGCCCACTACGAGCAGTACTTC.

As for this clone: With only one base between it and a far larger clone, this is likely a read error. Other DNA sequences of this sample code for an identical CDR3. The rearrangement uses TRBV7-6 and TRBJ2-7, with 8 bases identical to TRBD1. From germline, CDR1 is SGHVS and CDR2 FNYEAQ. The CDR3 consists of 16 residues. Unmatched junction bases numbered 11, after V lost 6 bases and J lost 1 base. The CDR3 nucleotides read TGTGCCAGCAGTTCCCTCGGACAGGGTGGGTCCTACGAGCAGTACTTC. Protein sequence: CASSSLGQGGSYEQYF. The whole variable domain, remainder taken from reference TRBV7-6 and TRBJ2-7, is GAGVSQSPRYKVTKRGQDVALRCDPISGHVSLYWYRQALGQGPEFLTYFNYEAQQDKSGLPNDRFSAERPEGSISTLTIQRTEQRDSAMYRCASSSLGQGGSYEQYFGPGTRLTVT.

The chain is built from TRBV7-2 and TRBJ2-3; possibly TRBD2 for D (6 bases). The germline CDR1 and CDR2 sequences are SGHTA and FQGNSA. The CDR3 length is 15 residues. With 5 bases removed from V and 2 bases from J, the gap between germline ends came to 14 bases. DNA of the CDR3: TGTGCCAGCAGCAAAGGGGCGGGGCTCACAGATACGCAGTATTTT. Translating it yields CASSKGAGLTDTQYF.